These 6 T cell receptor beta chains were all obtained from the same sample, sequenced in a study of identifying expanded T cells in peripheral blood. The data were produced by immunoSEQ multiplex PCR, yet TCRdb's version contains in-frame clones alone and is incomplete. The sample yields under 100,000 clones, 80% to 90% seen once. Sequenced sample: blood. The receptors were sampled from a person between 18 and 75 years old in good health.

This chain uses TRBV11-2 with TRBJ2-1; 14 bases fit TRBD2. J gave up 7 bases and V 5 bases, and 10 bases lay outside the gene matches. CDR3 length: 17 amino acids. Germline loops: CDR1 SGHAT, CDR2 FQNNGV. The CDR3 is CASSRGLAGGPGNEQFF. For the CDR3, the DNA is TGTGCCAGCAGCCGAGGACTAGCGGGAGGACCAGGAAATGAGCAGTTCTTC.

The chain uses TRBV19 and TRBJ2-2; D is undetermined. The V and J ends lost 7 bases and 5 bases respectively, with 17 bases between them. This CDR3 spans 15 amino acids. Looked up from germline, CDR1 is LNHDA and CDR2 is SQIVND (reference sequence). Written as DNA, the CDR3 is TGTGCCAGTAAGAAGACTCAGGCAAGGACCGGGGAGCTGTTTTTT. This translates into CASKKTQARTGELFF.

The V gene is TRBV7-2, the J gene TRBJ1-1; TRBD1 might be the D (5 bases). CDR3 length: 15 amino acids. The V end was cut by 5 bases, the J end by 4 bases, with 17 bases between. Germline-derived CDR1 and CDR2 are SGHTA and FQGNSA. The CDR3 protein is CASSRAPGRRTEAFF. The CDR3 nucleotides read TGTGCCAGCAGCCGAGCCCCAGGGAGGCGCACTGAAGCTTTCTTT.

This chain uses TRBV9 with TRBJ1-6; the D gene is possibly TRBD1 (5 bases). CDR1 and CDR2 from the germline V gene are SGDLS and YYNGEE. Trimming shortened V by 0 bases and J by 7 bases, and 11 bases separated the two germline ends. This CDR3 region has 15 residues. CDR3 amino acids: CASSVGVWGNSPLHF. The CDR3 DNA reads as TGTGCCAGCAGCGTAGGAGTTTGGGGGAATTCACCCCTCCACTTT.

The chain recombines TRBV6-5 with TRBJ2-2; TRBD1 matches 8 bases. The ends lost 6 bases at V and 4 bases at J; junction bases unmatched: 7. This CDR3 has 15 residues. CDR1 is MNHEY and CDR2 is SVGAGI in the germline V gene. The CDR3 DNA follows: TGTGCCAGCAGAGAGACAGGGGCGAGCACCGGGGAGCTGTTTTTT. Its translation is CASRETGASTGELFF.

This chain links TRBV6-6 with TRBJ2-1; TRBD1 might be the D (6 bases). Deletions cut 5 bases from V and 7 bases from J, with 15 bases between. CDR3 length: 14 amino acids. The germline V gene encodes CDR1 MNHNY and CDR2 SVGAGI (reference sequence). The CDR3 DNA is TGTGCCAGCAGTACCCATCGAACAGGGAATGAGCAGTTCTTC. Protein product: CASSTHRTGNEQFF.